This TCR beta chain originates from a study of CD8 T cells in ankylosing spondylitis. TCRdb re-analysed the 5' RACE reads in MiXCR, keeping a single row per CDR3 protein. The sample has some 150,000 distinct CDR3 sequences; roughly 11% are singletons. General study points: It was reported that disease-linked clones were significantly enriched in matched ankylosing spondylitis synovial fluid.

The table lists this clonotype with many counts. The antigen is undetermined. The germline V gene encodes CDR1 DFQATT and CDR2 SNEGSKA (reference sequence). The V gene end was trimmed by 3 bases and the J gene end by 4 bases; junction bases not matched to a gene: 12. The CDR3 is 16 amino acids. This receptor was obtained from a female donor with ankylosing spondylitis or in good health (not recorded which). The rearrangement links TRBV20-1 to TRBJ1-2; 9 bases match TRBD1. The sequenced material came from blood, either unsorted or a sorted T cell fraction (not recorded which). This CDR3 reads CSASALTGGSGYGYTF. The CDR3 DNA reads TGCAGTGCTAGCGCCCTTACAGGGGGCTCAGGCTATGGCTACACCTTC.